This TCR beta chain was identified during a study of T cell responses to AZD1222 COVID-19 vaccine. The CDR3 sequence is 12 residues long. Germline V gene data show CDR1 as MDHEN and CDR2 as SYDVKM. The germline V and J ends were trimmed by 5 bases and 3 bases, with 7 bases remaining between them. The method was immunoSEQ multiplex PCR; TCRdb's version includes in-frame clones alone and lacks a portion of them. The sample records about 96,000 clones, around 91% being singletons. The source material was peripheral blood, sampled on day 0 of MenACWY control vaccination. The source of this sequence is an adult in good health. The chain uses TRBV28 and TRBJ1-1; D remains unclear. CDR3: CASSVTDTEAFF. The DNA for the CDR3 is TGTGCCAGCAGTGTGACGGACACTGAAGCTTTCTTT.